This TCR beta chain was identified during a study of molecular identifiers for immune sequencing clone quantification. Study overall: The replicate experiment used RNA from approximately 22,000 or 94,000 naive CD8 cells. This RNA was split into five aliquots, and four of them were sequenced.

Findings and caveats of the study: Jurkat TCR RNA spiked in from one cell (amid 800,000 to 1,000,000 naive cells) was reportedly detectable.

Using its own MiXCR run on the PCR reads, TCRdb lists one record per CDR3 protein. The sample lists about 500,000 distinct CDR3 sequences; about a fifth were seen once. The germline V gene encodes CDR1 SEHNR and CDR2 FQNEAQ (reference sequence). Losses at the gene ends were 4 bases for V and 4 bases for J; bases not matched to a gene: 7. The CDR3 is 15 amino acids. There are many counts of this clonotype. The antigen remains undetermined. The chain uses TRBV7-9 and TRBJ1-1; 9 nucleotides match TRBD1. The source material was naive CD8+ T cells from blood, with Jurkat cell RNA spiked in. The sample's subset: FACS-sorted CD8+CD4-CCR7+CD45RA+ naive T cells. The sequence came from a human donor in good health. Some libraries in this study had Jurkat cell RNA spiked in. The CDR3 is CASSSPQGASTEAFF. The CDR3 DNA reads as TGTGCCAGCAGCTCCCCACAGGGGGCTAGCACTGAAGCTTTCTTT.